Below are 17 T cell receptor beta chains sequenced from a single sample in a study of cytomegalovirus exposure and HLA in healthy donors. Primers included in the PCR were 60 Vbeta and 13 Jbeta primers. Measured with immunoSEQ multiplex PCR; TCRdb has only the in-frame clones, and not every one. The repertoire holds 30,000 or so clones, about 60% seen once, with about 21% in the top ten. Sequencing was done on a sample of PBMCs. These receptors all stem from a man in his fifties in good health and CMV-seropositive.

This clone was counted once. V gene TRBV5-1 combines with J gene TRBJ2-1; 10 bases match TRBD1. Trimming cost V 3 bases and J 8 bases; bases outside gene matches: 8. Looked up from germline, CDR1 is SGHRS and CDR2 is YFSETQ. This CDR3 is built from 15 residues. The CDR3 reads CASSSGQGKRDEQFF. The CDR3 DNA reads as TGCGCCAGCAGCTCGGGACAGGGGAAAAGGGATGAGCAGTTCTTC.

The chain employs TRBV7-2 and TRBJ1-5; D remains unclear. CDR3 size: 13 residues. Germline-derived CDR1 and CDR2 are SGHTA and FQGNSA. The V end lost 5 bases, the J end lost 3 bases, and 8 bases lay between the germline ends. CDR3 nucleotide sequence: TGTGCCAGCAGCCGGGTCTACAATCAGCCCCAGCATTTT. This encodes CASSRVYNQPQHF. Combining the CDR3 with reference TRBV7-2 and TRBJ1-5 gives the whole variable domain GAGVSQSPSNKVTEKGKDVELRCDPISGHTALYWYRQSLGQGLEFLIYFQGNSAPDKSGLPSDRFSAERTGGSVSTLTIQRTQQEDSAVYLCASSRVYNQPQHFGDGTRLSIL.

V is TRBV28 and J is TRBJ1-5, with D possibly TRBD1 on 6 matching bases. The CDR3 sequence is 12 residues long. Trimming stripped 10 bases from V and 1 base from J, with 8 bases between. CDR1 and CDR2 (germline): MDHEN, SYDVKM. The CDR3: CATRGSNQPQHF. CDR3 sequence (DNA): TGTGCCACAAGGGGGAGCAATCAGCCCCAGCATTTT.

The chain combines TRBV5-6 with TRBJ2-3; 9 bases line up with TRBD1. With V trimmed by 3 bases and J by 4 bases, 9 bases remained unmatched. Per the germline V gene, CDR1 is SGHDT and CDR2 is YYEEEE. CDR3 length: 16 residues. CDR3 bases: TGTGCCAGCAGCTCTAGGGGGACAGGGTGGCCAGATACGCAGTATTTT. Its translation: CASSSRGTGWPDTQYF.

The CDR3 is CASSGRGALFDYGYTF. CDR3 bases: TGCGCCAGCAGCGGTCGGGGGGCCCTGTTTGACTATGGCTACACCTTC. This chain uses TRBV5-1 with TRBJ1-2, with D perhaps matching TRBD1 (6 bases). V lost 4 bases, J lost 3 bases, and 19 bases lay in between. This CDR3 is 16 amino acids long. Germline assignment: CDR1 SGHRS and CDR2 YFSETQ.

V is TRBV29-1 and J is TRBJ1-2; D not certain. CDR3 size: 12 residues. V was shortened by 4 bases and J by 5 bases, with 11 bases between the two germline ends. Looked up from germline, CDR1 is SQVTM and CDR2 is ANQGSEA. The DNA of the CDR3 is TGCAGCGTTGCGGGTACGCCTTATGGCTACACCTTC. This sequence encodes CSVAGTPYGYTF. Filled out from reference TRBV29-1 and TRBJ1-2, the complete variable domain reads SAVISQKPSRDICQRGTSLTIQCQVDSQVTMMFWYRQQPGQSLTLIATANQGSEATYESGFVIDKFPISRPNLTFSTLTVSNMSPEDSSIYLCSVAGTPYGYTFGSGTRLTVV.

A remark on this clone: This may be a read error: a much more frequent sequence differs by one nucleotide. The genes are TRBV29-1 and TRBJ1-5; no clear D gene. This CDR3 has 15 residues. Germline CDR1 and CDR2: SQVTM and ANQGSEA. The germline V and J ends were trimmed by 6 bases and 4 bases, with 19 bases remaining between them. CDR3 amino acids: CSVADGLLRNQPQHF. CDR3 sequence (DNA): TGCAGCGTGGCTGACGGACTCCTGAGGAATCAGCCCCAGCATTTT.

The CDR3 region is CAWSVEVGQYF. The DNA for the CDR3 is TGTGCCTGGAGTGTGGAGGTAGGGCAGTACTTC. The chain is built from TRBV30 and TRBJ2-7, with a tentative D call TRBD2 (5 bases). Germline CDR1 and CDR2: GTSNPN and SVGIG (reference sequence). Trimming stripped 0 bases from V and 9 bases from J, with 9 bases between. The CDR3 loop spans 11 amino acids.

This chain links TRBV5-6 with TRBJ1-1; 11 positions agree with TRBD1. CDR1 and CDR2 (germline): SGHDT, YYEEEE. Losses at the gene ends were 0 bases for V and 11 bases for J; bases not matched to a gene: 9. The CDR3 loop spans 15 amino acids. DNA for the CDR3: TGTGCCAGCAGCTTGGCGGGACAGGGGGGAATAGGGGCTTTCTTT. Protein product: CASSLAGQGGIGAFF.

This sequence joins TRBV6-5 and TRBJ2-1; D is possibly TRBD1 (6 bases). Germline V gene sequence: CDR1 MNHEY, CDR2 SVGAGI. The CDR3 covers 16 residues. V lost 0 bases and J 6 bases, leaving 15 bases between the germline ends. CDR3 bases: TGTGCCAGCAGTTACTCAGTGGAGGCCAGGGGCAATGAGCAGTTCTTC. Its protein is CASSYSVEARGNEQFF.

The gene calls are TRBV29-1 and TRBJ2-3; tentatively, D is TRBD1 (6 bases). The CDR3 extends over 11 amino acids. The germline V gene has CDR1 SQVTM and CDR2 ANQGSEA. Trimming stripped 7 bases from V and 4 bases from J, with 9 bases between. The DNA of the CDR3 is TGCAGCGCAACAGGGCCAGATACGCAGTATTTT. Protein sequence: CSATGPDTQYF.

This chain connects TRBV4-3 to TRBJ2-5; D perhaps matches TRBD2 (7 bases). CDR1 is LGHNA and CDR2 is YSLEER in the germline V gene. Trimming cost V 0 bases and J 1 base, with 15 bases left between them. The CDR3 sequence is 17 residues long. This chain's CDR3 is CASSQEGNGGPQETQYF. The CDR3 DNA follows: TGCGCCAGCAGCCAAGAGGGGAACGGGGGGCCCCAAGAGACCCAGTACTTC.

This clone occurred a few times. J is TRBJ1-2 and V is TRBV5-1, with D possibly being TRBD1 (5 bases). V was shortened by 5 bases and J by 7 bases, with 12 bases between the two germline ends. CDR1 and CDR2 (germline): SGHRS, YFSETQ. This CDR3 comprises 12 residues. CDR3 sequence (DNA): TGCGCCAGCAGTCTCCAGGGCGTTGGCTACACCTTC. Protein: CASSLQGVGYTF.

This rearrangement joins TRBV30 to TRBJ1-5; tentatively, D is TRBD1 (5 bases). V lost 0 bases and J lost 4, with 7 bases in between. Germline V gives CDR1 GTSNPN, CDR2 SVGIG (reference sequence). The CDR3 is 13 amino acids. The CDR3 protein is CAWSVQANQPQHF. The CDR3 DNA reads as TGTGCCTGGAGTGTACAGGCGAATCAGCCCCAGCATTTT.

The rearrangement links TRBV5-6 to TRBJ2-7; TRBD1 agrees at 7 bases. CDR3 length: 14 amino acids. Germline V CDR1 and CDR2: SGHDT, YYEEEE. The ends lost 7 bases at V and 2 bases at J; junction bases unmatched: 9. This CDR3 reads CASGEGGSPYEQYF. DNA of the CDR3: TGTGCCAGCGGGGAAGGGGGCAGTCCCTACGAGCAGTACTTC.

This clone was counted between two and nine times. The chain recombines TRBV18 with TRBJ1-4; TRBD1 agrees at 10 bases. The junction had 10 bases not matched to a gene; V was cut back by 4 bases and J by 8 bases. This CDR3 contains 16 residues. Germline V gene lookup returns CDR1 KGHSH and CDR2 LQKENI. Written as DNA, the CDR3 is TGTGCCAGCTCACTAATGGGACAGGGGCCTCAAGAAAAACTGTTTTTT. This encodes CASSLMGQGPQEKLFF.

This chain uses TRBV28 with TRBJ1-3, with no clear D. This CDR3 comprises 14 residues. Per germline, CDR1 MDHEN and CDR2 SYDVKM. The ends were cut back, 9 bases at V and 0 bases at J, with 12 bases in the middle. Here the CDR3 DNA reads TGTGCCAGTACTGCACAGAGCTCTGGAAACACCATATATTTT. This codes for CASTAQSSGNTIYF.